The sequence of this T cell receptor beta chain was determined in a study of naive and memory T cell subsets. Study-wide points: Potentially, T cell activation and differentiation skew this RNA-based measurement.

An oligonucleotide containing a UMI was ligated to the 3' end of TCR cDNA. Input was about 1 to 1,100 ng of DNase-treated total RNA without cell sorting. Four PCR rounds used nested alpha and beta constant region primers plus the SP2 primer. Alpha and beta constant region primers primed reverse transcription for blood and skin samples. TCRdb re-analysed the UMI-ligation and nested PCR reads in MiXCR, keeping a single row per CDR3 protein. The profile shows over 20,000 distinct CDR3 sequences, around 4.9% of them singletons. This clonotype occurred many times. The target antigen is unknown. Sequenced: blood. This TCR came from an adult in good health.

Here the CDR3 DNA reads TGCGCCAGCGCCCCCATCATGAACACTGAAGCTTTCTTT. This gives the protein CASAPIMNTEAFF. The chain joins TRBV5-1 to TRBJ1-1; D is undetermined. This CDR3 comprises 13 residues. V was shortened by 7 bases and J by 0 bases, with 10 bases between the two germline ends. Looked up from germline, CDR1 is SGHRS and CDR2 is YFSETQ.